One sample yielded the 26 T cell receptor beta chains listed below, sequenced in a study of blood T cell repertoires in COVID-19. Data came from immunoSEQ multiplex PCR; TCRdb stores just in-frame clones and leaves some out. Found here are around 230,000 clones, approximately 78% of them singletons; the top ten hold over 10%. The material sequenced was peripheral blood. The source of these receptors is a woman in her sixties or seventies with active or convalescent COVID-19.

DNA for the CDR3: TGTGCCAGCAGAGGAGGGTTGACAGATACGCAGTATTTT. Protein sequence: CASRGGLTDTQYF. The rearrangement links TRBV6-5 to TRBJ2-3, with D perhaps matching TRBD2 (6 bases). V lost 6 bases and J 3 bases, leaving 10 bases between the germline ends. Germline assignment: CDR1 MNHEY and CDR2 SVGAGI. CDR3 length: 13 amino acids.

The J gene is TRBJ2-7, the V gene TRBV7-8, with TRBD1 identical over 9 bases. Germline loops: CDR1 SGHVS, CDR2 FQNEAQ. CDR3 length: 14 amino acids. With 5 bases clipped from V and 3 bases from J, the junction kept 5 bases outside the gene matches. In nucleotides, the CDR3 is TGTGCCAGCAGCCTCGACAGGGGGTTCTACGAGCAGTACTTC. Translating it yields CASSLDRGFYEQYF.

This clone came up a few times. This chain joins TRBV6-1 and TRBJ1-5, with D uncertain. V was trimmed by 0 bases and J by 4 bases, leaving 16 bases between them. Germline CDR1 MNHNS, CDR2 SASEGT. The CDR3 length is 17 residues. CDR3 coding DNA: TGTGCCAGCAGTGAAGCAGCTCACGGGTACGGAAATCAGCCCCAGCATTTT. It is translated as CASSEAAHGYGNQPQHF.

V usage is TRBV12-3 or TRBV12-4 and J usage is TRBJ1-1, with a possible D match to TRBD1 (5 bases). Trimming shortened V by 7 bases and J by 6 bases, and 15 bases separated the two germline ends. The CDR3 extends over 13 amino acids. CDR3 in DNA: TGTGCCAGCACTCAAGGCGGGGGAGCTGAAGCTTTCTTT. This sequence encodes CASTQGGGAEAFF.

As for this clone: The final CDR3 position lacks the conserved phenylalanine or tryptophan, pointing to a likely read error. The limits of the CDR3 on the DNA are not certain, so only TCRdb's listed CDR3 is given. The chain joins TRBV3-1 (or the pseudogene TRBV3-2) to TRBJ1-2. Germline CDR1 reads LGHDT; CDR2 reads YNNKEL (reference sequence). From its first to its last residue, the CDR3 has 12 amino acids. The CDR3 here is CASTVIREDPTA.

The rearrangement uses TRBV19 and TRBJ1-2, with 11 bases matching TRBD1. Germline V lookup: CDR1 LNHDA, CDR2 SQIVND (reference sequence). The ends lost 8 bases at V and 4 bases at J; junction bases unmatched: 9. The CDR3 contains 15 residues. The CDR3 DNA reads TGTGCCAGTCGGACAGGGGGCGTGATGACCTATGGCTACACCTTC. Translating it yields CASRTGGVMTYGYTF.

This chain connects TRBV4-1 to TRBJ2-3; 7 nucleotides match TRBD2. The germline CDR1 and CDR2 sequences are MGHRA and YSYEKL. The CDR3 runs to 14 residues. Unmatched junction bases numbered 4, after V lost 1 base and J lost 6 bases. In nucleotides, the CDR3 is TGCGCCAGCAGCCAAGCTACTAGCGAGGATACGCAGTATTTT. Translated: CASSQATSEDTQYF.

V gene TRBV7-9 combines with J gene TRBJ1-2, with TRBD1 as a possible D gene (5 bases). V shed 5 bases and J shed 5 bases, with 18 bases lying between them. CDR1 is SEHNR and CDR2 is FQNEAQ in the germline V gene (reference sequence). The CDR3 length is 15 residues. CDR3 loop: CASSPGSGRGYGYTF. For the CDR3, the DNA is TGTGCCAGCAGCCCAGGGAGTGGCCGGGGGTATGGCTACACCTTC.

This chain connects TRBV7-2 to TRBJ2-7; possible D gene TRBD1, 6 bases. Looked up from germline, CDR1 is SGHTA and CDR2 is FQGNSA. The length of the CDR3 is 13 residues. V lost 2 bases and J 3 bases, leaving 8 bases between the germline ends. CDR3 in amino acids: CASSLNRDYEQYF. The CDR3 DNA follows: TGTGCCAGCAGCTTAAACAGGGACTACGAGCAGTACTTC.

The V gene is TRBV3-1 (or the pseudogene TRBV3-2), the J gene TRBJ2-1; no reliable D call. CDR1 LGHDT and CDR2 YNNKEL come from the germline V gene (reference sequence). Between the trimmed V and J ends, which lost 0 bases and 9 bases, there was a span of 9 bases. The CDR3 is 13 amino acids. CDR3 sequence reads: CASSQDRVSEQFF. Here the CDR3 DNA reads TGTGCCAGCAGCCAAGATCGGGTCAGTGAGCAGTTCTTC.

This clone was seen a single time. V gene TRBV6-2 or TRBV6-3 combines with J gene TRBJ1-6, with 7 bases lining up with TRBD1. The CDR3 is 16 residues long. Germline V gives CDR1 MNHEY, CDR2 SVGEGT. Trimming at V came to 0 bases and at J to 6 bases, leaving 5 bases not matched to a gene. CDR3 sequence (DNA): TGTGCCAGCAGTTACTCGGCAGGGGGGTCTAATTCACCCCTCCACTTT. Protein: CASSYSAGGSNSPLHF.

The rearrangement links TRBV19 to TRBJ2-1; D unresolved. CDR1 and CDR2 (germline): LNHDA, SQIVND (reference sequence). The CDR3 sequence is 16 residues long. V lost 1 base to trimming and J lost 0 bases, with 10 bases between them. This CDR3 reads CASSIAYSRSYNEQFF. The DNA of the CDR3 is TGTGCCAGTAGTATAGCCTATAGCCGCTCCTACAATGAGCAGTTCTTC.

The chain uses TRBV6-5 and TRBJ2-1, with a tentative D call TRBD1 (6 bases). Trimming cost V 7 bases and J 10 bases, with 17 bases left between them. Germline CDR1 MNHEY, CDR2 SVGAGI. The CDR3 contains 13 residues. The CDR3: CASTPYGGDEQFF. The CDR3 DNA follows: TGTGCCAGCACCCCTTATGGGGGCGACGAGCAGTTCTTC.

The rearrangement uses TRBV7-9 and TRBJ1-3; 9 bases are shared with TRBD1. CDR1 and CDR2 from the germline V gene are SEHNR and FQNEAQ (reference sequence). The CDR3 extends over 15 amino acids. After removal of 3 bases from V and 11 bases from J, the junction contained 11 bases not matched to a gene. The CDR3 is CASSFLPGQGESIYF. The CDR3 DNA is TGTGCCAGCAGCTTCCTTCCGGGACAGGGTGAATCCATATATTTT.

This clone has a single count. The sample has other DNA sequences that encode this CDR3 too. This rearrangement joins TRBV6-2 or TRBV6-3 to TRBJ1-2, with D possibly being TRBD1 (5 bases). CDR3 length: 14 amino acids. Per the germline V gene, CDR1 is MNHEY and CDR2 is SVGEGT. Trimming cost V 1 base and J 6 bases, with 12 bases left between them. The CDR3 reads CASSYLGRGNGYTF. In DNA form, the CDR3 reads TGTGCCAGCAGTTACTTGGGGCGCGGTAATGGCTACACCTTC.

This chain joins TRBV27 and TRBJ2-5, with D perhaps TRBD1 (5 bases). Germline V gene lookup returns CDR1 MNHEY and CDR2 SMNVEV (reference sequence). The CDR3 consists of 12 residues. Trimming took 7 bases from V and 4 from J, leaving 10 bases between them. In nucleotides, the CDR3 is TGTGCCAGCATGGGCAGGGCAGAGACCCAGTACTTC. Translating gives CASMGRAETQYF.

The chain carries TRBV6-5 and TRBJ1-1, with a possible D match to TRBD1 (5 bases). The CDR3 consists of 16 residues. V lost 0 bases and J lost 5, with 16 bases in between. Germline V lookup: CDR1 MNHEY, CDR2 SVGAGI. The CDR3 DNA follows: TGTGCCAGCAGTTACTCTAGTATACGGGGGGAAACTGAAGCTTTCTTT. Its translation: CASSYSSIRGETEAFF.

The genes are TRBV30 and TRBJ1-1, with D possibly TRBD1 on 6 matching bases. CDR3 length equals 13 residues. The V and J ends lost 1 base and 5 bases respectively, with 11 bases between them. The germline V gene encodes CDR1 GTSNPN and CDR2 SVGIG (reference sequence). The CDR3 bases are TGTGCCTGGAGTGAACTCAGGGGAACTGAAGCTTTCTTT. It translates to CAWSELRGTEAFF.

The chain uses TRBV6-5 and TRBJ1-2, with 9 nucleotides matching TRBD1. Germline loops: CDR1 MNHEY, CDR2 SVGAGI. V trimming: 2 bases; J trimming: 4 bases; junction bases outside the gene matches: 5. The CDR3 totals 15 residues. The CDR3 bases are TGTGCCAGCAGTTACACAGGGGGCTACGGCTATGGCTACACCTTC. The encoded protein is CASSYTGGYGYGYTF.

The chain employs TRBV14 and TRBJ1-4; D uncertain. The CDR3 is 17 amino acids. From germline, CDR1 is SGHDN and CDR2 FVKESK. Deletions cut 1 base from V and 0 bases from J, with 12 bases between. The CDR3 loop is CASSQGRRIATNEKLFF. CDR3 sequence (DNA): TGTGCCAGCAGCCAAGGGAGGCGTATTGCAACTAATGAAAAACTGTTTTTT.

The gene calls are TRBV5-1 and TRBJ1-4; TRBD1 matches 8 bases. Germline CDR1 and CDR2: SGHRS and YFSETQ. The length of the CDR3 is 15 residues. J was trimmed by 6 bases and V by 0 bases; bases with no gene match: 4. Written as DNA, the CDR3 is TGCGCCAGCAGCTTGGAGGACAGGGACTATGAAAAACTGTTTTTT. Its translation: CASSLEDRDYEKLFF.

The J gene is TRBJ1-1, the V gene TRBV27, with D unclear. The CDR3 is made up of 14 amino acids. The V gene lost 2 bases and the J gene lost 4 bases, with 11 bases spanning the gap. The V gene's germline CDR1 is MNHEY and CDR2 SMNVEV (reference sequence). CDR3 region: CASSLALESTEAFF. CDR3 bases: TGTGCCAGCAGTTTAGCGCTGGAGAGCACTGAAGCTTTCTTT.

The chain couples TRBV21-1 to TRBJ2-7; the table names TRBD1, a call not compared with the DNA. TRBV21-1 represents a pseudogene. This CDR3 has 14 residues. The CDR3 loop reads CASSPRQGGKEQYF. CDR3 bases: TGTGCCAGCAGCCCGCGACAGGGGGGGAAAGAGCAGTACTTC.

The chain is built from TRBV3-1 (or the pseudogene TRBV3-2) and TRBJ2-5; a weak D match, TRBD2 (7 bases). Germline V lookup: CDR1 LGHDT, CDR2 YNNKEL (reference sequence). CDR3 length: 18 residues. V was trimmed by 0 bases and J by 2 bases, leaving 19 bases between them. DNA of the CDR3: TGTGCCAGCAGCCAAGAAGGGGTGGGCGGGGGCCCTCAAGAGACCCAGTACTTC. It is translated as CASSQEGVGGGPQETQYF.

This clone was picked up a small number of times. The CDR3 DNA reads TGTGCCAGCAGTCTCGCAGGGGTATATGGCTACACCTTC. This sequence encodes CASSLAGVYGYTF. V is TRBV6-2 or TRBV6-3 and J is TRBJ1-2; D possibly corresponds to TRBD1 (6 bases). Per germline, CDR1 MNHEY and CDR2 SVGEGT. Trimming removed 5 bases from V and 5 bases from J, with 12 bases in between. The CDR3 sequence is 13 residues long.

V and J are TRBV4-1 and TRBJ1-1; D gene uncertain. V lost 1 base to trimming and J lost 8 bases, with 11 bases between them. The CDR3 extends over 13 amino acids. The germline CDR1 and CDR2 sequences are MGHRA and YSYEKL. This CDR3 is CASSQGKSREAFF. The CDR3 DNA reads TGCGCCAGCAGCCAAGGAAAAAGCCGAGAAGCTTTCTTT.